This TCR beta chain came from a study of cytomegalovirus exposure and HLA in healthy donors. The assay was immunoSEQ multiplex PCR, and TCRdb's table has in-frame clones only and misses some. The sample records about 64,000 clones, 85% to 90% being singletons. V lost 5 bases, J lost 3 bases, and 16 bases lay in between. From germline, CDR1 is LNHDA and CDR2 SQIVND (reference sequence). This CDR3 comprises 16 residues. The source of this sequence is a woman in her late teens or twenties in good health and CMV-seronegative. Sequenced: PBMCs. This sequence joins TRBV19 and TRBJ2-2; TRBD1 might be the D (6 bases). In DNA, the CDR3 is TGTGCCAGTAGTGCCACCCTAGGACAGCACACCGGGGAGCTGTTTTTT. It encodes CASSATLGQHTGELFF.